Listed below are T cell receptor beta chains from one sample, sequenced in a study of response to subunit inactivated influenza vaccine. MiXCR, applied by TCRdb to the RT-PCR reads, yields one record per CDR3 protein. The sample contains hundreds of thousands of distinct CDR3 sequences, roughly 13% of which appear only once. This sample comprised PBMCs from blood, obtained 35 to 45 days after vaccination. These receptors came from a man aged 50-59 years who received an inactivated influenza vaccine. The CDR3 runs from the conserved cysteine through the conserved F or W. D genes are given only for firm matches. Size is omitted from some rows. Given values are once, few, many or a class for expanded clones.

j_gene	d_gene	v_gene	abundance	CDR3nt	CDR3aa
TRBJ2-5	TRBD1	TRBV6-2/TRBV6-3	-	TGTGCCAGCAGAAAAAGGACAGGCCTAAAAGAGACCCAGTACTTC	CASRKRTGLKETQYF
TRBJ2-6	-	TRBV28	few	TGTGCCAGCAGTACGGGGCAACATTACTCTGGGGCCAACGTCCTGACTTTC	CASSTGQHYSGANVLTF
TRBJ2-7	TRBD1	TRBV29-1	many	TGCAGCGTTGGGACAGGGGACGAGCAGTACTTC	CSVGTGDEQYF
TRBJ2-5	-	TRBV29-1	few	TGCAGCGTTGGGGACATCAGGGTAGAGACCCAGTACTTC	CSVGDIRVETQYF
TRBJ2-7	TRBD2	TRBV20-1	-	TGCAGTGCTAGAGGTCGCCTAGCGGGAGGGGGGGAGTACTTC	CSARGRLAGGGEYF
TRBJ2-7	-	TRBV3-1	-	TGTGCCAGCAGCCGAAGAGGGGGGTCCAACGAGCAGTACTTC	CASSRRGGSNEQYF
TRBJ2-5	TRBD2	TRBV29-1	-	TGCAGCGTTGGGTCTAGCGGGACCGGGACCCAGTACTTC	CSVGSSGTGTQYF
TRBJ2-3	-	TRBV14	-	TGTGCCAGCAGCAAAGAGGTGGGCTCGGCGTACACAGATACGCAGTATTTT	CASSKEVGSAYTDTQYF
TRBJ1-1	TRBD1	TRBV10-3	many	TGTGCCATCGGGGACAGGCTTAGCGCTGAAGCTTTCTTT	CAIGDRLSAEAFF
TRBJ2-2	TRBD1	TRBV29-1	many	TGCAGCGCACGGACAGGAACCGGGGAGCTGTTTTTT	CSARTGTGELFF
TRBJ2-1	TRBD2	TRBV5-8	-	TGTGCCAGCAGCGCGGGAGAGCGGGCTGCTGGTAATGAGCAGTTCTTC	CASSAGERAAGNEQFF
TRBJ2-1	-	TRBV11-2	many	TGTGCCAGCAGCAAAGCTGGGGTTGGGTACAATGAGCAGTTCTTC	CASSKAGVGYNEQFF
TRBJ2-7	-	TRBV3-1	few	TGTGCCAGCAGCCAAGAAGTCTCGGAGCAGTACTTC	CASSQEVSEQYF
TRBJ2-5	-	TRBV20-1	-	TGCAGTGCTGGTACAGGGCTAGAGACCCAGTACTTC	CSAGTGLETQYF
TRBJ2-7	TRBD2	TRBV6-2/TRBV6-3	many	TGTGCCAGCAGCCCCCTAGTAGCGGGCTACGAGCAGTACTTC	CASSPLVAGYEQYF
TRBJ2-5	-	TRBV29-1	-	TGCAGCGTTGAAGGGACGAATAGCGGCCACCCCGGGGGCCAGTACTTC	CSVEGTNSGHPGGQYF
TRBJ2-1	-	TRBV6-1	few	TGTGCCAGCAGTGTCCTTCTATCTGACTCCTACAATGAGCAGTTCTTC	CASSVLLSDSYNEQFF
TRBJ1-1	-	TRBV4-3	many	TGCGCCAGCAGCCAAGAAGTCAATCGTTGGGGACGGCTCTCTGAAGCTTTCTTT	CASSQEVNRWGRLSEAFF
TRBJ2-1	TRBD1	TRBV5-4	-	TGTGCCAGCAGCCTCGACAGGGGCGCCTACAATGAGCAGTTCTTC	CASSLDRGAYNEQFF
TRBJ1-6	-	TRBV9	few	TGTGCCAGCAGCCCCCCCCGGGGCTCACCCCTCCACTTT	CASSPPRGSPLHF
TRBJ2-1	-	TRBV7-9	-	TGTGCCAGCAGCTTCCGTCGGGGGAGTAGGGGAGAGCAGTTCTTC	CASSFRRGSRGEQFF
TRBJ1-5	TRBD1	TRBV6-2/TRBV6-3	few	TGTGCCAGCAGTGGCACAGGGGGGAGTCAGCCCCAGCATTTT	CASSGTGGSQPQHF
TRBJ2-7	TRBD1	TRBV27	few	TGTGCCAGCAAGTTTACGGGACAGGTAGTCTACGAGCAGTACTTC	CASKFTGQVVYEQYF
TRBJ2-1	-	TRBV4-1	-	TGCGCCAGCAGCCATCAGGACACGAGCTCCTACAATGAGCAGTTCTTC	CASSHQDTSSYNEQFF
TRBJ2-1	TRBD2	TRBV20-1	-	TGCAGTGCTAGTGGCGGGGGGGCAAACAATGAGCAGTTCTTC	CSASGGGANNEQFF
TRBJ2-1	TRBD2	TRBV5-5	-	TGTGCCAGCAGCTCACTAGCGGGGGGAGAATTCTTC	CASSSLAGGEFF
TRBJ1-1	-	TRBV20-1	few	TGCAGTGCTAGTAGGACGGAGAACACTGAAGCTTTCTTT	CSASRTENTEAFF
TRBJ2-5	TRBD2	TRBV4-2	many	TGTGCCAGCTGCCCCTCGACTAGCGGGAGGGCCGCGCAGTACTTC	CASCPSTSGRAAQYF
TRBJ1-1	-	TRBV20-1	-	TGCAGTGCTCCACACTCCTTTAGGGTATCTGAAGCTTTCTTT	CSAPHSFRVSEAFF
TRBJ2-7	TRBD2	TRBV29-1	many	TGCAGCGTTAGAACTAGCGGAACAAACGAGCAGTACTTC	CSVRTSGTNEQYF
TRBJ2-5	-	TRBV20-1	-	TGCAGTGCTAGAAGCCCCGCTAAAGAGACCCAGTACTTC	CSARSPAKETQYF